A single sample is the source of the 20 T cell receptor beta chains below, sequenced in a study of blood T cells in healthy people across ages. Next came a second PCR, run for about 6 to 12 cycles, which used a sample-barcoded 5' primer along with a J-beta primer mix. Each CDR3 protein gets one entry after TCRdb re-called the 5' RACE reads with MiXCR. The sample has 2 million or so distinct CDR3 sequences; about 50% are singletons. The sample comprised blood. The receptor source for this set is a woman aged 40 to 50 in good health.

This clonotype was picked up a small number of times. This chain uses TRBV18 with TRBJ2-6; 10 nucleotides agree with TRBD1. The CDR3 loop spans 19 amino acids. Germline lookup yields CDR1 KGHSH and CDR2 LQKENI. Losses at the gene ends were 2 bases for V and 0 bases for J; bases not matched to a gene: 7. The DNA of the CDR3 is TGTGCCAGCTCACCAACAATGGGACAGGGGAACTCTGGGGCCAACGTCCTGACTTTC. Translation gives CASSPTMGQGNSGANVLTF. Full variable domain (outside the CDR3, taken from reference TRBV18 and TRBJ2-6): NAGVMQNPRHLVRRRGQEARLRCSPMKGHSHVYWYRQLPEEGLKFMVYLQKENIIDESGMPKERFSAEFPKEGPSILRIQQVVRGDSAAYFCASSPTMGQGNSGANVLTFGAGSRLTVL.

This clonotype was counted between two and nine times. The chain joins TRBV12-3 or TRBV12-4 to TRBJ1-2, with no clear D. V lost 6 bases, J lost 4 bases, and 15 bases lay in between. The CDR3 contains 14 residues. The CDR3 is CASRGPAASYGYTF. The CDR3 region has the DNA TGTGCCAGCAGAGGGCCGGCAGCTTCCTATGGCTACACCTTC.

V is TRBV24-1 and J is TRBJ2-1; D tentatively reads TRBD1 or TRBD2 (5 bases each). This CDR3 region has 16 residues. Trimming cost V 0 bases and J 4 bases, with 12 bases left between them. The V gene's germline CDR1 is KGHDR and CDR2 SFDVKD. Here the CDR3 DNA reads TGTGCCACCAGTGATTTGCCCGGGGCCCAATACAATGAGCAGTTCTTC. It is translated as CATSDLPGAQYNEQFF.

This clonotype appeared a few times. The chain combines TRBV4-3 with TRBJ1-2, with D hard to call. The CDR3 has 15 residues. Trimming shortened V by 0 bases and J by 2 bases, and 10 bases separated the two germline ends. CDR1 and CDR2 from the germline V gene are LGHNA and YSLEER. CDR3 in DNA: TGCGCCAGCAGCCAAGATCGCGCACTCAACTATGGCTACACCTTC. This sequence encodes CASSQDRALNYGYTF.

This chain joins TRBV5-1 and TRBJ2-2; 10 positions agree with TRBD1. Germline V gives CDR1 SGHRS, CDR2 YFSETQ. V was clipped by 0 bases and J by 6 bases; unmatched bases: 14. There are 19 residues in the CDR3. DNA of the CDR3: TGCGCCAGCAGCTTGGTTGGGACAGGGGTTACTGTTAACGCCGGGGAGCTGTTTTTT. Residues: CASSLVGTGVTVNAGELFF.

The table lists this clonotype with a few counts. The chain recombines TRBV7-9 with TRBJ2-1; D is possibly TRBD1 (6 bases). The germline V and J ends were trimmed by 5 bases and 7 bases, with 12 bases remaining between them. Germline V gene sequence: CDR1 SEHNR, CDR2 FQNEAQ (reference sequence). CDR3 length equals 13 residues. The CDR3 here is CASSRTGSNEQFF. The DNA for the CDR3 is TGTGCCAGCAGCCGAACAGGGAGTAATGAGCAGTTCTTC.

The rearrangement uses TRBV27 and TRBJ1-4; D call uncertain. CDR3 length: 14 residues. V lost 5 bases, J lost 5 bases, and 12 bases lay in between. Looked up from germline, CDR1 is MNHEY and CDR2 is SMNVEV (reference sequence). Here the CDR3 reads CASSPGLPNEKLFF. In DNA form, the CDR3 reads TGTGCCAGCAGTCCCGGGCTCCCCAATGAAAAACTGTTTTTT.

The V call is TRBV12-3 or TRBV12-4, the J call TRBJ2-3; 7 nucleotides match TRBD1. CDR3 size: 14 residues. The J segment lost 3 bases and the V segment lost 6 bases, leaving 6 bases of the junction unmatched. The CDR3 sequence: CASSPTTGTDTQYF. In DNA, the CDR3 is TGTGCCAGCAGCCCCACGACAGGGACAGATACGCAGTATTTT.

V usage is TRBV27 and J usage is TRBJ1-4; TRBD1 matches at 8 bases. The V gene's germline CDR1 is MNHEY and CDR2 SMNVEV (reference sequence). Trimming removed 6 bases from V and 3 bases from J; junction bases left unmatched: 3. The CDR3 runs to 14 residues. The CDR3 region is CASRTGVANEKLFF. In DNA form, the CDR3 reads TGTGCCAGCAGGACAGGGGTGGCTAATGAAAAACTGTTTTTT.

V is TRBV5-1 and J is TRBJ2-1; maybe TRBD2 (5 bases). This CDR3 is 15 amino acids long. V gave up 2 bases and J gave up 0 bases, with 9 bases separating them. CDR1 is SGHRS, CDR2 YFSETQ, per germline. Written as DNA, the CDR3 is TGCGCCAGCAGCTTTGACTACGGCTCCTACAATGAGCAGTTCTTC. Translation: CASSFDYGSYNEQFF.

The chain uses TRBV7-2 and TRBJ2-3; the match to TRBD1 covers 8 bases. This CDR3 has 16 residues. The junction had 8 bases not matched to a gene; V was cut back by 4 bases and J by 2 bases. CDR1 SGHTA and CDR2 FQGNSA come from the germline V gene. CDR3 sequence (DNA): TGTGCCAGCAGCTCTCCCAGGGGGCGGAACACAGATACGCAGTATTTT. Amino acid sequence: CASSSPRGRNTDTQYF.

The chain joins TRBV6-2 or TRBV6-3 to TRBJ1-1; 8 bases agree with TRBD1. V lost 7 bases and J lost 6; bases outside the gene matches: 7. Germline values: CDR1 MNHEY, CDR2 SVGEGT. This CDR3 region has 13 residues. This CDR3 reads CASNDRGTAEAFF. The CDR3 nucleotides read TGTGCCAGCAATGACAGGGGAACGGCTGAAGCTTTCTTT.

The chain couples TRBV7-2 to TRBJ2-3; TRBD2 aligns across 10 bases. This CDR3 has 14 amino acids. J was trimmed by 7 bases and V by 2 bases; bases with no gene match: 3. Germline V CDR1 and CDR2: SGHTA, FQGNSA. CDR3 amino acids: CASSLSGGAHTQYF. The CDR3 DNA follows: TGTGCCAGCAGCTTAAGCGGGGGGGCGCATACGCAGTATTTT.

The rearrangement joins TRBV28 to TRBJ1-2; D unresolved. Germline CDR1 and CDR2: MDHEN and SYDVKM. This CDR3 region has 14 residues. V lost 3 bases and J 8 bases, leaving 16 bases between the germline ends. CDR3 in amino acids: CASSFPGNSHGYTF. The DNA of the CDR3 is TGTGCCAGCAGTTTCCCTGGGAATAGCCACGGCTACACCTTC.

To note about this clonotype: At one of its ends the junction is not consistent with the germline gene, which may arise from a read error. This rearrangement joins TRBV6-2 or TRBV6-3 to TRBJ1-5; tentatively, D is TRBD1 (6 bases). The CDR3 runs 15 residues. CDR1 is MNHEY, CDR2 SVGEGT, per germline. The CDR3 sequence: CTSSLLGGTRQPQHF. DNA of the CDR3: TGTACCAGCAGTTTACTAGGGGGGACCCGTCAGCCCCAGCATTTT.

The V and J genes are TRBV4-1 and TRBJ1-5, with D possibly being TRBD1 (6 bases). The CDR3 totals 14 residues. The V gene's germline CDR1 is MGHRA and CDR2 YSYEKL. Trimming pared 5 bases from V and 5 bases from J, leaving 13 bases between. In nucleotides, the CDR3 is TGCGCCAGCAGCGCTGGGACATCCGATCAGCCCCAGCATTTT. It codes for CASSAGTSDQPQHF.

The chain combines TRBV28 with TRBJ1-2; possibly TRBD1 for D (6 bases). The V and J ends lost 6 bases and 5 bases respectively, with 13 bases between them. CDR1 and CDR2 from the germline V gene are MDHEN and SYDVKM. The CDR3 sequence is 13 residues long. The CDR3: CASRADSRYGYTF. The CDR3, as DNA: TGTGCCAGCAGAGCGGACAGCCGTTATGGCTACACCTTC.

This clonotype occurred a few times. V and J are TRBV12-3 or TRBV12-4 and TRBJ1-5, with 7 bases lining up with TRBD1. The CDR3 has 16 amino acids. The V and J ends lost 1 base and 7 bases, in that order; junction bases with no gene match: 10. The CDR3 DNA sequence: TGTGCCAGCAGTTTAGATAGGGGGCAGGGAGGCCAGCCCCAGCATTTT. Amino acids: CASSLDRGQGGQPQHF.

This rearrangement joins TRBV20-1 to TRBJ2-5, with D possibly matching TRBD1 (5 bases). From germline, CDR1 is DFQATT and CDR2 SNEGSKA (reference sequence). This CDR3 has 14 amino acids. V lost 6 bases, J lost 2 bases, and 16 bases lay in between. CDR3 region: CSAASTDSQETQYF. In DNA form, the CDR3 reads TGCAGTGCAGCTAGTACAGACAGTCAAGAGACCCAGTACTTC.

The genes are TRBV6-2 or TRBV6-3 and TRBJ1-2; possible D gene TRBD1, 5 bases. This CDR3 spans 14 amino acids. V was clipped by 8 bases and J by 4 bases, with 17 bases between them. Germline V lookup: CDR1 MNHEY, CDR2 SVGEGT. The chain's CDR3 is CASGHPGQAYGYTF. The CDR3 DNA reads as TGTGCCAGCGGACACCCGGGGCAGGCCTATGGCTACACCTTC.